Below, one TCR beta chain is given with its context. In the original processing: Counts of nucleated cells, estimated from reference gene primer amplification, were obtained. Sequenced by immunoSEQ multiplex PCR; TCRdb stores in-frame clones only, minus some. For V, J and clone size, that table is used; D and trimming come from the DNA. This sample yields a few hundred thousand clones, of which roughly 84% are seen a single time; 2.9% belongs to the top ten. This specimen belongs to a study of blood T cell repertoires in COVID-19. Background on the study: Samples came from the United States, Italy and Spain, spanning acute and convalescent COVID-19. The cDNA or gDNA used as material had been derived from T cells, B-cell-depleted T cells, or PBMCs.

The specimen was peripheral blood. The receptor's source is a man aged 45-60 years who had recovered from COVID-19.

The CDR3 DNA reads TGTGCCAGCAGTTGGGGGACAGGAAACACCATATATTTT. This sequence encodes CASSWGTGNTIYF. The chain has TRBV6-6 and TRBJ1-3; tentative D call: TRBD1 (6 bases). Germline V CDR1 and CDR2: MNHNY, SVGAGI (reference sequence). This CDR3 region has 13 residues. With 4 bases removed from V and 4 bases from J, the gap between germline ends came to 8 bases.